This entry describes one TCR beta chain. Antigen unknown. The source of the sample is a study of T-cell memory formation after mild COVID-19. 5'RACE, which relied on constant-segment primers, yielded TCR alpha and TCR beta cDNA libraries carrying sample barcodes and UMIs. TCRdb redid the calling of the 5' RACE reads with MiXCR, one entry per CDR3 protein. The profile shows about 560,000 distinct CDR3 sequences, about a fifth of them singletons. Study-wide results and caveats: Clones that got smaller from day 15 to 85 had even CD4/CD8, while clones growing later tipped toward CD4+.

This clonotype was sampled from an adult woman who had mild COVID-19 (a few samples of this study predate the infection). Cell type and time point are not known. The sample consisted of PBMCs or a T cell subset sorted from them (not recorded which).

The CDR3 DNA is TGTGCCAGCAGCTTAATGGGGGGAGAGACCCAGTACTTC. This encodes CASSLMGGETQYF. This sequence joins TRBV7-3 and TRBJ2-5; a possible D gene is TRBD2 (6 bases). The CDR3 has 13 residues. CDR1 and CDR2 from the germline V gene are SGHTA and FQGTGA. V was clipped by 1 base and J by 4 bases, with 7 bases between them. The whole variable domain, remainder taken from reference TRBV7-3 and TRBJ2-5, is GAGVSQTPSNKVTEKGKYVELRCDPISGHTALYWYRQSLGQGPEFLIYFQGTGAADDSGLPNDRFFAVRPEGSVSTLKIQRTERGDSAVYLCASSLMGGETQYFGPGTRLLVL.